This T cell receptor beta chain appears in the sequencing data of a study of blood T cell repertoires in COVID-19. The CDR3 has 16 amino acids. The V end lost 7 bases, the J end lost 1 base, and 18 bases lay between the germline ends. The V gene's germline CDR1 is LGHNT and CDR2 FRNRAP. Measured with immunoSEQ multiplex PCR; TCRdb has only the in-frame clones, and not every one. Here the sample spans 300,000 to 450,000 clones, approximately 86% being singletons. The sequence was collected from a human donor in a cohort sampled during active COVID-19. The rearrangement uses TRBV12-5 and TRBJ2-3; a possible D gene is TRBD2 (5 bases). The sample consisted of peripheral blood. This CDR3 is CASAPAQAGGTDTQYF. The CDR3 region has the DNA TGTGCTAGTGCCCCCGCCCAGGCCGGGGGCACAGATACGCAGTATTTT.